This TCR beta chain was identified in a study of T cells in Graves' hyperthyroidism and ophthalmopathy. Study-level results: Most thyroid clonotypes with frequency above 0.001 were detected in blood.

This clonotype has at least ten counts. Its target is unknown. The TCR beta CDR3 regions underwent amplification using RNA transcripts as the source. The primer set for the first-round RT-PCR of the TCR CDR3 was HTBI. In TCRdb, the multiplex PCR reads were re-called with MiXCR into one record per CDR3 protein. The sample comprises more than 500,000 distinct CDR3 sequences, under 15% of which are singletons, and roughly 4.3% rests with the top ten. What was sequenced was blood. The TCR was taken from a woman aged 40 to 50 with Graves' ophthalmopathy.

The CDR3 DNA sequence: TGTGCCAGCAGTTTAGGGGGGACAGGGGCTCTCGAGCAGTACTTC. Translation gives CASSLGGTGALEQYF. This sequence joins TRBV28 and TRBJ2-7, with 10 bases identical to TRBD1. Trimming at V came to 2 bases and at J to 6 bases, leaving 7 bases not matched to a gene. The CDR3 runs to 15 residues. Germline CDR1 and CDR2: MDHEN and SYDVKM.